Each of the 31 T cell receptor beta chains below was sequenced from the same sample in a study of blood T cell repertoires in COVID-19. Only in-frame clones appear in the TCRdb table, and some are missing; sequencing was by immunoSEQ multiplex PCR. The sample includes roughly 180,000 clones, approximately 80% of them seen just once. The sequencing sample was made of PBMCs or T cells enriched from blood (not recorded which). The source is a man aged 55-75 years who had been exposed to COVID-19.

This clone is classed as large. As DNA, the CDR3 is TGTGCCAGCAGCTTTAGCGATGGGGGGTCCGAGCAGTACTTC. Its translation is CASSFSDGGSEQYF. The chain recombines TRBV7-8 with TRBJ2-7; a weak D match, TRBD2 (6 bases). The germline gives CDR1 SGHVS, CDR2 FQNEAQ. Trimming removed 3 bases at V and 6 bases at J, with 15 bases between. The CDR3 consists of 14 residues.

This sequence joins TRBV14 and TRBJ2-7; 11 bases map to TRBD2. Germline-derived CDR1 and CDR2 are SGHDN and FVKESK. The CDR3 runs to 15 residues. Trimming removed 4 bases from V and 10 bases from J; junction bases left unmatched: 12. CDR3 DNA sequence: TGTGCCAGCAGCCTTACCGGGACTAGCGGTCTTGCCCAGTACTTC. Translating gives CASSLTGTSGLAQYF.

The chain is built from TRBV3-1 (or the pseudogene TRBV3-2) and TRBJ2-7; 8 nucleotides match TRBD2. Trimming took 3 bases from V and 3 from J; bases not matched to a gene: 10. This CDR3 comprises 16 residues. Germline V gene sequence: CDR1 LGHDT, CDR2 YNNKEL (reference sequence). The CDR3 DNA sequence: TGTGCCAGCAGCCAGTCAGGCGGCGGGGGGCTCTACGAGCAGTACTTC. This sequence encodes CASSQSGGGGLYEQYF.

The chain uses TRBV19 and TRBJ2-1; tentatively, D is TRBD1 (6 bases). V gave up 7 bases and J gave up 8 bases, with 15 bases separating them. CDR1 is LNHDA and CDR2 is SQIVND in the germline V gene (reference sequence). This CDR3 has 13 residues. The CDR3 loop is CASTSTGFDEQFF. The CDR3 DNA sequence: TGTGCCAGTACCTCTACAGGGTTCGATGAGCAGTTCTTC.

J is TRBJ2-1 and V is TRBV5-1; 12 bases line up with TRBD2. V shed 0 bases, J shed 6 bases, and the junction held 7 bases outside the gene matches. CDR1 is SGHRS, CDR2 YFSETQ, per germline. The CDR3 extends over 17 amino acids. DNA of the CDR3: TGCGCCAGCAGCTTGGCCCTAGCGGGAGGGATTTCCAATGAGCAGTTCTTC. As protein: CASSLALAGGISNEQFF.

The chain carries TRBV6-5 and TRBJ1-3; D perhaps matches TRBD1 (5 bases). Germline V gives CDR1 MNHEY, CDR2 SVGAGI. V gave up 6 bases and J gave up 3 bases, with 12 bases separating them. The CDR3 sequence is 14 residues long. The CDR3 loop is CASRIGEDGNTIYF. The CDR3 DNA reads as TGTGCCAGCAGAATAGGGGAGGATGGAAACACCATATATTTT.

A few counts support this clone. The V and J genes are TRBV29-1 and TRBJ1-1; TRBD1 aligns across 8 bases. The ends lost 1 base at V and 5 bases at J; junction bases unmatched: 9. CDR1 SQVTM and CDR2 ANQGSEA come from the germline V gene. This CDR3 is 15 amino acids long. The CDR3 DNA sequence: TGCAGCGTTGAAGCGACCGGACAGGGTATAACTGAAGCTTTCTTT. Encoded protein: CSVEATGQGITEAFF. The full variable domain, with the rest looked up from reference TRBV29-1 and TRBJ1-1, is SAVISQKPSRDICQRGTSLTIQCQVDSQVTMMFWYRQQPGQSLTLIATANQGSEATYESGFVIDKFPISRPNLTFSTLTVSNMSPEDSSIYLCSVEATGQGITEAFFGQGTRLTVV.

The chain combines TRBV2 with TRBJ2-2, with D perhaps TRBD2 (6 bases). The CDR3 runs 15 residues. The germline V and J ends were trimmed by 5 bases and 0 bases, with 10 bases remaining between them. The V gene's germline CDR1 is SNHLY and CDR2 FYNNEI. For the CDR3, the DNA is TGTGCCAGCAGTCGGGAGAACGCGAACACCGGGGAGCTGTTTTTT. It is translated as CASSRENANTGELFF.

This chain connects TRBV5-4 to TRBJ2-5; D remains ambiguous. This CDR3 has 15 amino acids. The germline CDR1 and CDR2 sequences are SGHNT and YYREEE (reference sequence). V was clipped by 2 bases and J by 3 bases, with 14 bases between them. The CDR3 nucleotides are TGTGCCAGCAGCTTAAACTCGATTAGTAAAGAGACCCAGTACTTC. Its translation: CASSLNSISKETQYF.

This chain joins TRBV7-3 and TRBJ1-2; 8 bases are a match to TRBD1. CDR1 and CDR2 (germline): SGHTA, FQGTGA. This CDR3 is 13 amino acids long. V trimming: 5 bases; J trimming: 8 bases; junction bases outside the gene matches: 7. Here the CDR3 DNA reads TGTGCCAGCAGCCCAGGACAGGGAGAGGGCTACACCTTC. This encodes CASSPGQGEGYTF.

The chain has TRBV19 and TRBJ2-5; no clear D. The ends were cut back, 0 bases at V and 4 bases at J, with 12 bases in the middle. Germline lookup yields CDR1 LNHDA and CDR2 SQIVND (reference sequence). The CDR3 totals 15 residues. CDR3 sequence reads: CASSIDPLRGETQYF. CDR3 sequence (DNA): TGTGCCAGTAGTATAGACCCCCTTCGAGGAGAGACCCAGTACTTC.

The CDR3 DNA follows: TGTGCCAGCAGCCCCTGGGGGGGACAGGGGGCCTACGAGCAGTACTTC. Its translation is CASSPWGGQGAYEQYF. V gene TRBV14 combines with J gene TRBJ2-7; 11 bases align to TRBD1. This CDR3 spans 16 amino acids. Germline lookup yields CDR1 SGHDN and CDR2 FVKESK. V gave up 4 bases and J gave up 2 bases; unmatched junction bases: 7.

V usage is TRBV6-1 and J usage is TRBJ2-3, with D perhaps matching TRBD2 (6 bases). The CDR3 runs to 15 residues. Germline assignment: CDR1 MNHNS and CDR2 SASEGT. V lost 1 base and J lost 5, with 13 bases in between. The CDR3 DNA sequence: TGTGCCAGCAGTGAAGTCGGGCTAGCGCTAGATACGCAGTATTTT. It is translated as CASSEVGLALDTQYF.

This clone came up a few times. The V and J genes are TRBV12-5 and TRBJ1-1; 7 nucleotides agree with TRBD1. V gave up 1 base and J gave up 4 bases; unmatched junction bases: 3. The length of the CDR3 is 14 residues. CDR1 and CDR2 from the germline V gene are LGHNT and FRNRAP. The CDR3 loop is CASGLAGQRTEAFF. CDR3 DNA sequence: TGTGCTAGTGGTTTGGCGGGACAGCGCACTGAAGCTTTCTTT.

The count of this clone is one. The CDR3 DNA follows: TGTGCCAGCAGCTTTGAGATCCACCCATCCTACGAGCAGTACTTC. The encoded protein is CASSFEIHPSYEQYF. The rearrangement joins TRBV5-8 to TRBJ2-7; no clear D gene. Germline-derived CDR1 and CDR2 are SGHTS and YDEGEE. The CDR3 runs to 15 residues. Trimming took 2 bases from V and 1 from J, leaving 13 bases between them.

This clone turned up a few times. Other DNA sequences within the sample encode an identical CDR3. J is TRBJ1-5 and V is TRBV30, with D perhaps TRBD1 (5 bases). Per the germline V gene, CDR1 is GTSNPN and CDR2 is SVGIG (reference sequence). The CDR3 covers 13 residues. Deletions cut 5 bases from V and 5 bases from J, with 13 bases between. This CDR3 is CAWGAGGDQPQHF. The CDR3 DNA follows: TGTGCCTGGGGGGCGGGGGGAGATCAGCCCCAGCATTTT.

This clone has only one observation. The chain uses TRBV5-4 and TRBJ1-2; tentatively, D is TRBD1 (6 bases). CDR1 is SGHNT, CDR2 YYREEE, per germline (reference sequence). This CDR3 is 14 amino acids long. V was shortened by 3 bases and J by 0 bases, with 9 bases between the two germline ends. The DNA for the CDR3 is TGTGCCAGCAGCTCGGACAGACCTAACTATGGCTACACCTTC. Its protein is CASSSDRPNYGYTF.

The gene calls are TRBV19 and TRBJ1-5; TRBD1 is a possible D gene (6 bases). V shed 6 bases and J shed 6 bases, with 12 bases lying between them. In germline, CDR1 is LNHDA, CDR2 SQIVND (reference sequence). The CDR3 runs 13 residues. CDR3 in amino acids: CASSRGPRQPQHF. As DNA, the CDR3 is TGTGCCAGTAGCAGGGGTCCCCGTCAGCCCCAGCATTTT.

V usage is TRBV15 and J usage is TRBJ2-3; 10 bases are a match to TRBD2. CDR3 length: 16 residues. The V and J ends lost 0 bases and 7 bases, in that order; junction bases with no gene match: 7. Germline V CDR1 and CDR2: LNHNV, YYDKDF (reference sequence). The DNA for the CDR3 is TGTGCCACCAGCAGAGATCCTAGCGGGAGAACCCATACGCAGTATTTT. Protein: CATSRDPSGRTHTQYF.

The chain combines TRBV12-3 or TRBV12-4 with TRBJ1-5, with 8 bases that match TRBD1. CDR3 length equals 13 residues. The V segment lost 6 bases and the J segment 3 bases; nucleotides outside the gene matches: 1. CDR3: CASRGQDNQPQHF. As DNA, the CDR3 is TGTGCCAGCAGGGGACAGGACAATCAGCCCCAGCATTTT.

This chain uses TRBV3-1 (or the pseudogene TRBV3-2) with TRBJ1-1; a weak D match, TRBD1 (6 bases). The CDR3 is 14 residues long. V lost 1 base, J lost 10 bases, and 16 bases lay in between. Germline CDR1 and CDR2: LGHDT and YNNKEL (reference sequence). The CDR3 is CASSQVTGMDRAFF. CDR3 DNA sequence: TGTGCCAGCAGCCAAGTAACAGGGATGGATAGAGCTTTCTTT.

The rearrangement uses TRBV6-2 or TRBV6-3 and TRBJ2-1, with 10 bases that match TRBD2. The CDR3 length is 14 residues. The trim removed 4 bases at V and 5 bases at J, leaving 2 bases unmatched. Germline CDR1 and CDR2: MNHEY and SVGEGT. The CDR3 protein is CASSSLAGDNEQFF. Written as DNA, the CDR3 is TGTGCCAGCAGTTCGCTAGCGGGAGACAATGAGCAGTTCTTC.

This clone was recorded once. This chain links TRBV30 with TRBJ1-1, with 7 bases that match TRBD1. The germline V gene has CDR1 GTSNPN and CDR2 SVGIG (reference sequence). Losses at the gene ends were 0 bases for V and 3 bases for J; bases not matched to a gene: 1. This CDR3 contains 13 residues. The DNA for the CDR3 is TGTGCCTGGAGTGTCACAGGGGACACTGAAGCTTTCTTT. This translates into CAWSVTGDTEAFF. Full variable domain (rest looked up from reference TRBV30 and TRBJ1-1): SQTIHQWPATLVQPVGSPLSLECTVEGTSNPNLYWYRQAAGRGLQLLFYSVGIGQISSEVPQNLSASRPQDRQFILSSKKLLLSDSGFYLCAWSVTGDTEAFFGQGTRLTVV.

The rearrangement uses TRBV9 and TRBJ1-1, with D perhaps matching TRBD1 (5 bases). The CDR3 spans 15 residues. Germline V gives CDR1 SGDLS, CDR2 YYNGEE. Trimming removed 0 bases from V and 4 bases from J, with 13 bases in between. This chain's CDR3 is CASSVGPRTPTEAFF. For the CDR3, the DNA is TGTGCCAGCAGCGTAGGGCCCCGGACACCCACTGAAGCTTTCTTT.

The rearrangement uses TRBV4-2 and TRBJ2-4; D not resolved. The CDR3 sequence is 13 residues long. Germline CDR1 is LGHNA and CDR2 is YNFKEQ. Between the trimmed V and J ends, which lost 0 bases and 7 bases, there was a span of 7 bases. The DNA of the CDR3 is TGTGCCAGCAGCCAAGATAGATTCAACATTCAGTACTTC. This encodes CASSQDRFNIQYF.

V and J are TRBV11-3 and TRBJ2-7, with D unclear. This CDR3 is built from 13 residues. CDR1 is SGHNT, CDR2 YENEEA, per germline. V lost 5 bases to trimming and J lost 2 bases, with 10 bases between them. The CDR3 region is CASSPGEAYEQYF. The CDR3 nucleotides are TGTGCCAGCAGCCCCGGTGAGGCCTACGAGCAGTACTTC.

The chain combines TRBV19 with TRBJ1-5, with 7 nucleotides matching TRBD1. CDR1 is LNHDA and CDR2 is SQIVND in the germline V gene (reference sequence). Trimming at V came to 5 bases and at J to 2 bases, leaving 6 bases not matched to a gene. This CDR3 has 15 residues. CDR3 region: CASSPDRDGNQPQHF. The CDR3 DNA follows: TGTGCCAGTAGTCCCGACAGGGATGGCAATCAGCCCCAGCATTTT. Full variable domain (rest looked up from reference TRBV19 and TRBJ1-5): DGGITQSPKYLFRKEGQNVTLSCEQNLNHDAMYWYRQDPGQGLRLIYYSQIVNDFQKGDIAEGYSVSREKKESFPLTVTSAQKNPTAFYLCASSPDRDGNQPQHFGDGTRLSIL.

Points on this clone: Given the absence of the conserved phenylalanine or tryptophan at the CDR3 end, a read error is likely. It is unclear where the CDR3 begins or ends on the DNA, so no DNA is shown, and the CDR3 is as TCRdb lists it. This chain connects TRBV23-1 to TRBJ2-3; the table's D call of TRBD2 was not tested on the DNA. TRBV23-1 is an ORF, and what it does is uncertain. A total of 11 residues make up the CDR3, ends included. This chain's CDR3 is CASSQLRRGLA.

The V call is TRBV12-3 or TRBV12-4, the J call TRBJ2-1; a possible D gene is TRBD2 (5 bases). Trimming stripped 5 bases from V and 9 bases from J, with 14 bases between. This CDR3 is 13 amino acids long. CDR3: CASSTTREGEQFF. In nucleotides, the CDR3 is TGTGCCAGCAGTACAACTAGAGAGGGTGAGCAGTTCTTC.

This chain joins TRBV6-5 and TRBJ1-5; D might be TRBD1 (5 bases). Germline CDR1 is MNHEY and CDR2 is SVGAGI. The length of the CDR3 is 15 residues. The V end was cut by 6 bases, the J end by 2 bases, with 14 bases between. CDR3 residues: CASSDGGIGNQPQHF. CDR3 nucleotide sequence: TGTGCCAGCAGCGATGGGGGGATCGGCAATCAGCCCCAGCATTTT.

The table lists this clone with many counts. V and J are TRBV18 and TRBJ1-5; a weak D match, TRBD1 (5 bases). The V gene lost 6 bases and the J gene lost 8 bases, with 20 bases spanning the gap. Germline V gene sequence: CDR1 KGHSH, CDR2 LQKENI. The CDR3 sequence is 15 residues long. Here the CDR3 DNA reads TGTGCCAGCTCCCGGTACGGGGGAGATTTAGAGCCCCAGCATTTT. This gives the protein CASSRYGGDLEPQHF.